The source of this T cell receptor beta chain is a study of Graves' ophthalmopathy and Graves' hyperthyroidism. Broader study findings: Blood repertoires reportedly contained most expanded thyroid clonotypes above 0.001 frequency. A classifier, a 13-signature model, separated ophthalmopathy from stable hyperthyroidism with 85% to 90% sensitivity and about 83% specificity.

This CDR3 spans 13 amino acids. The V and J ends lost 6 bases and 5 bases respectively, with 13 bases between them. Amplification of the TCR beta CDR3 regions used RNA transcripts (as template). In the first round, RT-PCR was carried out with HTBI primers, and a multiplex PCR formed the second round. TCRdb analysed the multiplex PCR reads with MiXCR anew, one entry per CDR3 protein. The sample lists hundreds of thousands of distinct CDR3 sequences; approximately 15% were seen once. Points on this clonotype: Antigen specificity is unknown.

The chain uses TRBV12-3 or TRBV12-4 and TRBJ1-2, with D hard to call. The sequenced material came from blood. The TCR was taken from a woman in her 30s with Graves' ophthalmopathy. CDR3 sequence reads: CASRNGRWYGYTF. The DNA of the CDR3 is TGTGCCAGCAGGAATGGCCGCTGGTATGGCTACACCTTC.